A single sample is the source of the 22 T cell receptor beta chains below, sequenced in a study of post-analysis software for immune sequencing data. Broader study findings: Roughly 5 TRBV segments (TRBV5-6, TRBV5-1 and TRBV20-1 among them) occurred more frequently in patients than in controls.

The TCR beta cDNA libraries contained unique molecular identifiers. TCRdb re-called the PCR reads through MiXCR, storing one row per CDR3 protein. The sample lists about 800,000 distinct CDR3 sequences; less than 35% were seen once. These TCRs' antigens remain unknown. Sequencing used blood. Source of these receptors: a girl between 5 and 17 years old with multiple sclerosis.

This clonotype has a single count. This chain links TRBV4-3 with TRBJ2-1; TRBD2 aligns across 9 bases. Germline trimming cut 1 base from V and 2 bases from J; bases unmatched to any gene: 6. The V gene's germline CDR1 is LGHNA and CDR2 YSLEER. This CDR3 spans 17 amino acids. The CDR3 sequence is CASSQGSGSFTYNEQFF. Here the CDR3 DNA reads TGCGCCAGCAGCCAAGGTAGCGGGAGTTTTACCTACAATGAGCAGTTCTTC.

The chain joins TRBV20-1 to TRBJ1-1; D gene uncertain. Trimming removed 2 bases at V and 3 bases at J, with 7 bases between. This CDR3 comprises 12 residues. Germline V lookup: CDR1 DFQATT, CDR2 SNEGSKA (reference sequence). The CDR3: CSARIRDTEAFF. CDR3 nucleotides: TGCAGTGCTAGAATACGTGACACTGAAGCTTTCTTT.

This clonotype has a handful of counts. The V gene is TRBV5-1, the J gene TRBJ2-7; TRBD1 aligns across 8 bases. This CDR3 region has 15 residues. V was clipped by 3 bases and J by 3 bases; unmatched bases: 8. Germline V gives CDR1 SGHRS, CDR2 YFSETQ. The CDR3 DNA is TGCGCCAGCAGCTCGGAACCGGACAGGGTCTACGAGCAGTACTTC. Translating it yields CASSSEPDRVYEQYF.

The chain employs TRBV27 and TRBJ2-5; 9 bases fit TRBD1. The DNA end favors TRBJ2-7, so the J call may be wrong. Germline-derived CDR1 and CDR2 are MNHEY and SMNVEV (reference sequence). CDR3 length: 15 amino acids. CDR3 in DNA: TGTGCCAGCACCGAGTCCGGGACAGGGTCGGCCGAGCAGTACTTC. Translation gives CASTESGTGSAEQYF.

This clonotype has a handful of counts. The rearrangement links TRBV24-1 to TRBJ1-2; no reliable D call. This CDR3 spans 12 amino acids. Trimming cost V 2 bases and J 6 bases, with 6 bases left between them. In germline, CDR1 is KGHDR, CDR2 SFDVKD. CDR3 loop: CATSDWSDGYTF. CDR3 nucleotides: TGTGCCACCAGTGATTGGAGTGATGGCTACACCTTC.

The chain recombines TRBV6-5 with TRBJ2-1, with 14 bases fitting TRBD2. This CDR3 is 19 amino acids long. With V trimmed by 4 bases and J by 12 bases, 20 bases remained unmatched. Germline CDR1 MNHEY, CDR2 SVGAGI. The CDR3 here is CASSLAGTSGGLRGYVQFF. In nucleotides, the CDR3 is TGTGCCAGCAGTTTGGCCGGGACTAGCGGGGGTCTAAGGGGCTATGTGCAGTTCTTC.

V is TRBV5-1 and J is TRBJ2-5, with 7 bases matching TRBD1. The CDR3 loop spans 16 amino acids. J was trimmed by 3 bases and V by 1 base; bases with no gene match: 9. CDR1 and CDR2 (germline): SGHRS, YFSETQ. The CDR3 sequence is CASSLHGTGVEETQYF. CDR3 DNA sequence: TGCGCCAGCAGCTTGCATGGAACAGGGGTTGAAGAGACCCAGTACTTC.

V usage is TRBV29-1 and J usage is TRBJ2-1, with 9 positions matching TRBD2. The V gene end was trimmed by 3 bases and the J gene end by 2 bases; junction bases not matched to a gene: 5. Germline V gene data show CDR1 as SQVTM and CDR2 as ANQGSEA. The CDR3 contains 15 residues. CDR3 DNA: TGCAGCGTTGAGGGGCGGGAGGGAGCCTACAATGAGCAGTTCTTC. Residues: CSVEGREGAYNEQFF.

Here the CDR3 reads CASSLMDRVRDTQYF. For the CDR3, the DNA is TGCGCCAGCAGCTTGATGGACAGGGTACGGGATACGCAGTATTTT. The rearrangement uses TRBV5-1 and TRBJ2-3, with 8 bases lining up with TRBD1. The CDR3 runs to 15 residues. Per germline, CDR1 SGHRS and CDR2 YFSETQ. The trim removed 1 base at V and 6 bases at J, leaving 7 bases unmatched.

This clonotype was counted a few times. The CDR3 loop reads CSASSIFGSYEQYF. DNA of the CDR3: TGCAGTGCTAGCTCTATTTTCGGAAGTTACGAGCAGTACTTC. V usage is TRBV20-1 and J usage is TRBJ2-7; D is unclear. This CDR3 spans 14 amino acids. Trimming removed 3 bases from V and 4 bases from J, with 16 bases in between. Per the germline V gene, CDR1 is DFQATT and CDR2 is SNEGSKA (reference sequence).

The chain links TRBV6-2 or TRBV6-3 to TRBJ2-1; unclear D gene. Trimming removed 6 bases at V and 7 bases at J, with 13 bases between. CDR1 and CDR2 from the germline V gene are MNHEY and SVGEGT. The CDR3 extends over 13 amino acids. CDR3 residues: CASRPDESNEQFF. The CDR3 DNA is TGTGCCAGCAGACCGGACGAATCGAATGAGCAGTTCTTC.

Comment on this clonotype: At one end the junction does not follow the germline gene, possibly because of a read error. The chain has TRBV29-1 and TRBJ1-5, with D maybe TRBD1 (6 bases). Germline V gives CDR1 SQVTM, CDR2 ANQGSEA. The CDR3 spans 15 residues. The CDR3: CGVVDQGIEGQPQHF. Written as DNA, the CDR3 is TGCGGCGTTGTTGATCAGGGGATTGAGGGGCAGCCCCAGCATTTT. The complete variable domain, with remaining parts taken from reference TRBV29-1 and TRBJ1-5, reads SAVISQKPSRDICQRGTSLTIQCQVDSQVTMMFWYRQQPGQSLTLIATANQGSEATYESGFVIDKFPISRPNLTFSTLTVSNMSPEDSSIYLCGVVDQGIEGQPQHFGDGTRLSIL.

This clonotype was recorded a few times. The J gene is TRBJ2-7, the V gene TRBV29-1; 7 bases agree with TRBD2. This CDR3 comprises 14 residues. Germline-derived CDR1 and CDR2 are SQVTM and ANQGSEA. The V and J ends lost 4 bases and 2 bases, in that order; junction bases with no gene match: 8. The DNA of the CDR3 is TGCAGCGTTGCATCGTCACTAGCGCCCTACGAGCAGTACTTC. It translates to CSVASSLAPYEQYF.

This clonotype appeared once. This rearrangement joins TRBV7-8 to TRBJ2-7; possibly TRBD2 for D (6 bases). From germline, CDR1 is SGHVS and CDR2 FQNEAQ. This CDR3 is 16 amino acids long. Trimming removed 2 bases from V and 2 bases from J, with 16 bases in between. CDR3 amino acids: CASSLSVVSGTYEQYF. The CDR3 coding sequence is TGTGCCAGCAGCTTATCGGTGGTTAGCGGAACCTACGAGCAGTACTTC.

CDR3 region: CASSHGGFMNTEAFF. The CDR3 bases are TGTGCCAGCAGCCACGGGGGGTTTATGAACACTGAAGCTTTCTTT. The rearrangement joins TRBV5-6 to TRBJ1-1, with TRBD1 as a possible D gene (5 bases). The length of the CDR3 is 15 residues. Germline CDR1 SGHDT, CDR2 YYEEEE. V gave up 4 bases and J gave up 0 bases, with 13 bases separating them. The complete variable domain, with remaining parts taken from reference TRBV5-6 and TRBJ1-1, reads DAGVTQSPTHLIKTRGQQVTLRCSPKSGHDTVSWYQQALGQGPQFIFQYYEEEERQRGNFPDRFSGHQFPNYSSELNVNALLLGDSALYLCASSHGGFMNTEAFFGQGTRLTVV.

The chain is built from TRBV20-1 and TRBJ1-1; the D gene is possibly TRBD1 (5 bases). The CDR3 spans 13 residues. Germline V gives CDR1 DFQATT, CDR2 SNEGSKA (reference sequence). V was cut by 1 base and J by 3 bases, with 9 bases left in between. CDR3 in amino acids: CSARVRGDTEAFF. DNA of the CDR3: TGCAGTGCTAGAGTGAGAGGGGACACTGAAGCTTTCTTT.

The CDR3 region has the DNA TGCGCCAGCACAGCCACTACCGGTAACTATGGCTACACCTTC. Protein sequence: CASTATTGNYGYTF. This chain joins TRBV4-1 and TRBJ1-2; D gene uncertain. Per germline, CDR1 MGHRA and CDR2 YSYEKL. V lost 7 bases and J 1 base, leaving 13 bases between the germline ends. The CDR3 consists of 14 residues.

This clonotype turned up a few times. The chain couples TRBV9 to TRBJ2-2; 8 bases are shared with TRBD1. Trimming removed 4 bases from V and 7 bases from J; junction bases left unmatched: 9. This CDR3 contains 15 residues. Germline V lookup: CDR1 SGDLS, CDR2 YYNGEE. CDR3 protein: CASSPEDRDDGELFF. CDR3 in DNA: TGTGCCAGCAGCCCAGAGGACAGGGACGACGGGGAGCTGTTTTTT.

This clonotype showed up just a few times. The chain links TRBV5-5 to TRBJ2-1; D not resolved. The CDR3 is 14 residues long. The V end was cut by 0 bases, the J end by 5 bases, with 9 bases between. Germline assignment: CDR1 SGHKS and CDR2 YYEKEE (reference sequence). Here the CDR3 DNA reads TGTGCCAGCAGCTTGGCCGGCCATCACAATGAGCAGTTCTTC. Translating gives CASSLAGHHNEQFF.

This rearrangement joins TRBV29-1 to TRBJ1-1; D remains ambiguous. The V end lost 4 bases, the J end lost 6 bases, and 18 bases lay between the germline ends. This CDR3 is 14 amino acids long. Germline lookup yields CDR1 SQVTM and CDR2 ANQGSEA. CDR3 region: CSVGVGGLNAEAFF. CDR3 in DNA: TGCAGCGTTGGAGTAGGTGGTCTCAACGCTGAAGCTTTCTTT. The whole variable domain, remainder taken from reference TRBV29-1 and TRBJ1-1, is SAVISQKPSRDICQRGTSLTIQCQVDSQVTMMFWYRQQPGQSLTLIATANQGSEATYESGFVIDKFPISRPNLTFSTLTVSNMSPEDSSIYLCSVGVGGLNAEAFFGQGTRLTVV.

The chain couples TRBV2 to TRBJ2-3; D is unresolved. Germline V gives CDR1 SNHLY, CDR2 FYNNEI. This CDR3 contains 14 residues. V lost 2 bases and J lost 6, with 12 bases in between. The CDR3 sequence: CASSETPVGDTQYF. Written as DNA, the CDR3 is TGTGCCAGCAGTGAAACCCCGGTGGGGGATACGCAGTATTTT.

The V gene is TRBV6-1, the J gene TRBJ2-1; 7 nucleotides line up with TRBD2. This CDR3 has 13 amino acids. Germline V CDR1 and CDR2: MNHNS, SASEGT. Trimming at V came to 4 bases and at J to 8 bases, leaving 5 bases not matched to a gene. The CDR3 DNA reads TGTGCCAGCAGTGGTGGGGGGGGGGATGAGCAGTTCTTC. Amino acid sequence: CASSGGGGDEQFF.